The source of this TCR beta chain is a study of T-cell memory formation after mild COVID-19. TCRdb reprocessed the 5' RACE reads via MiXCR and lists one record per CDR3 protein. The sample gives hundreds of thousands of distinct CDR3 sequences, roughly 17% of which show up once; around 8.1% is in the top ten. Study results and limitations: Pre-infection memory held some responding clones, suggesting pre-existing cross-reactive T cells responded.

Notes on this clonotype: Its matching antigen is unknown.

The sample consisted of PBMCs or a T cell subset sorted from them (not recorded which). The sequence derives from an adult woman who had mild COVID-19 (a few samples of this study predate the infection). Cell type and time point are not known.

DNA for the CDR3: TGTGCCAGCAGCTTAAGTATCCAGCGGGAGAGTGAGCAGTTCTTC. It specifies CASSLSIQRESEQFF. The chain recombines TRBV7-8 with TRBJ2-1; 8 nucleotides line up with TRBD2. The CDR3 has 15 residues. In germline, CDR1 is SGHVS, CDR2 FQNEAQ. The ends lost 2 bases at V and 9 bases at J; junction bases unmatched: 9.